Below, 14 T cell receptor beta chains from the same sample are listed, as sequenced in a study of Tregs in tolerant kidney transplant recipients. Assay: immunoSEQ multiplex PCR; the TCRdb copy retains only in-frame clones and omits some. Of about 94,000 clones listed, 90% to 95% were seen once; the top ten hold 0.46%. The sequencing here drew on CD4+ T cells from blood, taken before the transplant. The receptor set was obtained from a human donor who received a combined kidney and bone marrow transplant.

The rearrangement links TRBV7-3 to TRBJ2-7; TRBD1 aligns across 7 bases. V was clipped by 5 bases and J by 5 bases; unmatched bases: 12. The CDR3 has 15 residues. The germline V gene has CDR1 SGHTA and CDR2 FQGTGA. The chain's CDR3 is CASSVDRALKDEQYF. The CDR3 nucleotides are TGTGCCAGCAGCGTCGACAGGGCTTTGAAAGACGAGCAGTACTTC.

This sequence joins TRBV6-5 and TRBJ2-7; D might be TRBD2 (5 bases). V lost 7 bases, J lost 2 bases, and 15 bases lay in between. The CDR3 consists of 14 residues. The germline V gene has CDR1 MNHEY and CDR2 SVGAGI. The CDR3 reads CASTRPDGAYEQYF. The CDR3 DNA reads as TGTGCCAGCACTAGACCGGACGGGGCCTACGAGCAGTACTTC.

The J gene is TRBJ2-5, the V gene TRBV7-3; D gene uncertain. CDR3 length: 13 residues. Deletions cut 0 bases from V and 7 bases from J, with 9 bases between. Germline CDR1 SGHTA, CDR2 FQGTGA. The CDR3 DNA reads TGTGCCAGCAGCTTAACGGTGCGTGGGACCCAGTACTTC. Its protein is CASSLTVRGTQYF.

The chain joins TRBV5-1 to TRBJ2-5, with 7 bases that match TRBD2. J lost 5 bases, V lost 4 bases, and 8 bases had no gene match. CDR1 is SGHRS and CDR2 is YFSETQ in the germline V gene. The CDR3 spans 14 residues. The CDR3 loop is CASSEGTSEETQYF. CDR3 nucleotide sequence: TGCGCCAGCAGCGAGGGCACTAGCGAGGAGACCCAGTACTTC. The full variable domain, in which reference TRBV5-1 and TRBJ2-5 provide the parts outside the CDR3, is KAGVTQTPRYLIKTRGQQVTLSCSPISGHRSVSWYQQTPGQGLQFLFEYFSETQRNKGNFPGRFSGRQFSNSRSEMNVSTLELGDSALYLCASSEGTSEETQYFGPGTRLLVL.

This chain uses TRBV2 with TRBJ1-2, with 7 bases matching TRBD1. Trimming removed 6 bases from V and 3 bases from J; junction bases left unmatched: 10. The CDR3 totals 15 residues. Germline V gene data show CDR1 as SNHLY and CDR2 as FYNNEI. The CDR3 region has the DNA TGTGCCAGCAGGCCCCCCCGGACAGGCGACTATGGCTACACCTTC. It encodes CASRPPRTGDYGYTF.

The chain links TRBV4-2 to TRBJ2-1; TRBD2 matches at 12 bases. The CDR3 extends over 15 amino acids. Germline trimming cut 4 bases from V and 3 bases from J; bases unmatched to any gene: 1. CDR1 and CDR2 from the germline V gene are LGHNA and YNFKEQ. CDR3 sequence reads: CASSRLAGDYNEQFF. The CDR3 DNA sequence: TGTGCCAGCAGCCGACTAGCGGGAGACTACAATGAGCAGTTCTTC.

The chain recombines TRBV25-1 with TRBJ1-1; D unresolved. CDR3 length: 10 residues. Looked up from germline, CDR1 is MGHDK and CDR2 is SYGVNS. The germline V and J ends were trimmed by 4 bases and 11 bases, with 8 bases remaining between them. Written as DNA, the CDR3 is TGTGCCAGCAGTGGGAGGATGGCTTTCTTT. Protein: CASSGRMAFF.

The chain recombines TRBV27 with TRBJ1-5, with D uncertain. Trimming shortened V by 4 bases and J by 1 base, and 5 bases separated the two germline ends. The CDR3 length is 13 residues. The germline V gene encodes CDR1 MNHEY and CDR2 SMNVEV (reference sequence). For the CDR3, the DNA is TGTGCCAGCAGTTCCAGGAGCAATCAGCCCCAGCATTTT. Protein sequence: CASSSRSNQPQHF.

J is TRBJ2-3 and V is TRBV29-1; 7 positions match TRBD1. The germline V gene encodes CDR1 SQVTM and CDR2 ANQGSEA. Trimming took 1 base from V and 0 from J; bases not matched to a gene: 10. This CDR3 spans 17 amino acids. CDR3 coding DNA: TGCAGCGTTGAAGTCGCGCGGACAGGCCCCAGCACAGATACGCAGTATTTT. Its protein product is CSVEVARTGPSTDTQYF.

This chain uses TRBV5-1 with TRBJ1-1; D may be TRBD1 (6 bases). V was trimmed by 4 bases and J by 4 bases, leaving 14 bases between them. This CDR3 region has 14 residues. Germline assignment: CDR1 SGHRS and CDR2 YFSETQ. The DNA of the CDR3 is TGCGCCAGCAGCCCGCAGGGCAGGGGCACTGAAGCTTTCTTT. It is translated as CASSPQGRGTEAFF.

The CDR3 loop is CASSPRLGEQFF. As DNA, the CDR3 is TGTGCCAGTAGTCCGAGACTTGGTGAGCAGTTCTTC. This chain joins TRBV19 and TRBJ2-1; no clear D gene. CDR3 size: 12 residues. Trimming pared 5 bases from V and 9 bases from J, leaving 11 bases between. Germline CDR1 reads LNHDA; CDR2 reads SQIVND (reference sequence).

V and J are TRBV7-9 and TRBJ2-7, with D maybe TRBD1 (5 bases). CDR1 and CDR2 (germline): SEHNR, FQNEAQ (reference sequence). Trimming removed 1 base at V and 10 bases at J, with 11 bases between. The CDR3 length is 12 residues. This CDR3 is CASSLGDSVQYF. The CDR3, as DNA: TGTGCCAGCAGCTTAGGTGACAGCGTACAGTACTTC. Full variable domain (rest looked up from reference TRBV7-9 and TRBJ2-7): DTGVSQNPRHKITKRGQNVTFRCDPISEHNRLYWYRQTLGQGPEFLTYFQNEAQLEKSRLLSDRFSAERPKGSFSTLEIQRTEQGDSAMYLCASSLGDSVQYFGPGTRLTVT.

The gene calls are TRBV30 and TRBJ2-3; D is possibly TRBD2 (6 bases). The CDR3 extends over 16 amino acids. Germline V gene lookup returns CDR1 GTSNPN and CDR2 SVGIG (reference sequence). Between the trimmed V and J ends, which lost 4 bases and 0 bases, there was a span of 17 bases. The CDR3 region is CAWTPFAGISTDTQYF. The DNA of the CDR3 is TGTGCCTGGACACCTTTCGCGGGAATTAGCACAGATACGCAGTATTTT.

The chain carries TRBV29-1 and TRBJ2-7, with 7 bases aligning to TRBD1. V was clipped by 6 bases and J by 7 bases; unmatched bases: 15. Germline V gene sequence: CDR1 SQVTM, CDR2 ANQGSEA. The CDR3 loop spans 14 amino acids. In nucleotides, the CDR3 is TGCAGCGTCCCGACCGGGACAGATTTACGAGAGCAGTACTTC. Its protein product is CSVPTGTDLREQYF.